The TCR beta chain described here comes from a study of blood T cell repertoires in COVID-19. Whole-study context: Donors in the United States, Italy and Spain gave samples during acute or convalescent COVID-19. PBMCs, B-cell-depleted T cells, or T cells were the source of the cDNA or gDNA that made up the material.

Original handling: Amplified reference gene primers provided the basis for estimating nucleated cell counts. The protocol was immunoSEQ multiplex PCR, while the TCRdb copy is restricted to in-frame clones and leaves out a portion. V and J calls and clone size are as listed in that table; D and trimming were resolved from the DNA. The table includes under 75,000 clones, 84% detected once. In Seattle, patients joined the study during active infection and were tracked longitudinally. This sequence originates from a man in his 60s with COVID-19, enrolled during active disease. Sequenced input: peripheral blood.

The CDR3 here is CALTLGPGQVYGYTF. The CDR3 region has the DNA TGTGCCTTAACTCTAGGACCGGGACAGGTCTATGGCTACACCTTC. The J gene is TRBJ1-2, the V gene TRBV30, with 8 bases that match TRBD1. The germline gives CDR1 GTSNPN, CDR2 SVGIG (reference sequence). The CDR3 loop spans 15 amino acids. The trim removed 7 bases at V and 4 bases at J, leaving 14 bases unmatched.